The clone carrying this TCR beta chain was counted between two and nine times. Its cognate antigen is unknown. TCRdb fed the RT-PCR reads into MiXCR, producing one record per CDR3 protein. The table records 530,000 or so distinct CDR3 sequences, over 25% of them present only once. In germline, CDR1 is SNHLY, CDR2 FYNNEI. The CDR3 totals 16 residues. The germline V and J ends were trimmed by 3 bases and 2 bases, with 14 bases remaining between them. This sample is part of a study of response to subunit inactivated influenza vaccine. Overall study results and limits: There was a suggestion from the authors that each seasonal influenza vaccination recruits few new T cells.

The chain combines TRBV2 with TRBJ1-5; tentatively, D is TRBD1 (5 bases). The material was CD4+ T cells sorted from PBMCs, obtained 5 to 6 days after vaccination. This TCR came from a man between 45 and 60 years old who received an inactivated influenza vaccine. CDR3 amino acids: CASSEWDLDGNQPQHF. DNA for the CDR3: TGTGCCAGCAGTGAGTGGGACTTGGACGGCAATCAGCCCCAGCATTTT.